Presented here are 25 T cell receptor beta chains from one specimen sequenced in a study of immune characterization of retroperitoneal liposarcoma. TCRdb re-analysed the PCR reads in MiXCR, keeping a single row per CDR3 protein. Of some 20,000 distinct CDR3 sequences in the sample, 37% were seen once. Sequencing input: blood. These receptors all come from a male donor with retroperitoneal liposarcoma.

The J gene is TRBJ2-1, the V gene TRBV7-2; D not resolved. The end of the DNA is better explained by TRBJ2-5, so the J call may be wrong. The CDR3 length is 13 residues. Looked up from germline, CDR1 is SGHTA and CDR2 is FQGNSA. The CDR3 sequence: CASSFEVQETQYF. The CDR3 DNA reads TGTGCCAGCAGCTTCGAAGTACAAGAGACCCAGTACTTC.

By share of the sample, this clonotype is medium-sized. The genes are TRBV6-1 and TRBJ2-3; 12 nucleotides align to TRBD2. CDR3 length equals 15 residues. Germline V gene sequence: CDR1 MNHNS, CDR2 SASEGT. Trimming removed 2 bases from V and 4 bases from J; junction bases left unmatched: 1. The chain's CDR3 is CASSELAGGPDTQYF. As DNA, the CDR3 is TGTGCCAGCAGTGAACTAGCGGGAGGGCCAGATACGCAGTATTTT.

This clonotype was seen at least ten times. The genes are TRBV6-4 and TRBJ2-1; 13 bases line up with TRBD2. J lost 8 bases, V lost 4 bases, and 11 bases had no gene match. The germline CDR1 and CDR2 sequences are MRHNA and SNTAGT. CDR3 length: 17 residues. The CDR3 bases are TGTGCCAGCAGTGGGACTAGCGGGAGACTTATTAGGGATGAGCAGTTCTTC. Its protein is CASSGTSGRLIRDEQFF.

For this clonotype: Germline and junction disagree at one end, which may indicate a read error. The chain combines TRBV6-1 with TRBJ2-4; TRBD2 aligns across 7 bases. This CDR3 is 14 amino acids long. Per germline, CDR1 MNHNS and CDR2 SASEGT. CDR3 DNA sequence: TGTGCCAGCAGTAGCGGGATAGCCAAAAACATTCATGACTTC. Its translation is CASSSGIAKNIHDF.

The chain recombines TRBV27 with TRBJ1-4; 10 nucleotides match TRBD1. From germline, CDR1 is MNHEY and CDR2 SMNVEV (reference sequence). There are 15 residues in the CDR3. With V trimmed by 6 bases and J by 8 bases, 9 bases remained unmatched. Here the CDR3 DNA reads TGTGCCAGCAGCCTCTGGACAGGGGGAGGAGAAAAACTGTTTTTT. Protein product: CASSLWTGGGEKLFF. The whole variable domain, filled in from reference TRBV27 and TRBJ1-4, reads EAQVTQNPRYLITVTGKKLTVTCSQNMNHEYMSWYRQDPGLGLRQIYYSMNVEVTDKGDVPEGYKVSRKEKRNFPLILESPSPNQTSLYFCASSLWTGGGEKLFFGSGTQLSVL.

The chain is built from TRBV27 and TRBJ2-1, with D perhaps given as TRBD1 or TRBD2 (5 bases each). The better agreement between TRBJ2-7 and the DNA end casts doubt on the J call. CDR3 length: 13 amino acids. Germline V lookup: CDR1 MNHEY, CDR2 SMNVEV (reference sequence). CDR3 sequence reads: CASSYGAYIEQYF. The DNA of the CDR3 is TGTGCCAGCAGTTACGGGGCGTATATCGAGCAGTACTTC.

The chain carries TRBV7-2 and TRBJ2-7; 15 nucleotides agree with TRBD2. The DNA end is a closer match to TRBJ2-1, so the J assignment may be wrong. Germline V CDR1 and CDR2: SGHTA, FQGNSA. The CDR3 length is 14 residues. CDR3 in DNA: TGTGCCAGCAGGACCGGGACTAGCGGGGGGGAGCAGTTCTTC. Amino acids: CASRTGTSGGEQFF.

About this clonotype: The final CDR3 position lacks the conserved phenylalanine or tryptophan, pointing to a likely read error. It is unclear where the CDR3 begins or ends on the DNA, so no DNA is shown, and the CDR3 is as TCRdb lists it. This chain joins TRBV7-2 and TRBJ2-5; the table's D gene call, TRBD1, was not cross checked with the DNA. The CDR3 is 13 residues long, counting both termini. CDR1 is SGHTA and CDR2 is FQGNSA in the germline V gene. CDR3 in amino acids: CASSFNGGFEQYL.

This chain connects TRBV6-1 to TRBJ1-1; unclear D gene. The V end lost 6 bases, the J end lost 3 bases, and 11 bases lay between the germline ends. CDR1 and CDR2 (germline): MNHNS, SASEGT. This CDR3 has 13 amino acids. The CDR3 nucleotides read TGTGCCAGCAGACGGTGGGTGGACACTGAAGCTTTCTTT. Amino acids: CASRRWVDTEAFF.

Regarding this clonotype: Compared with germline, one end of the junction differs, possibly owing to a read error. The genes are TRBV6-1 and TRBJ1-2; D remains unclear. Germline CDR1 and CDR2: MNHNS and SASEGT. The CDR3 runs 14 residues. The CDR3 protein is CSSRPGLTPYGYTF. The CDR3 coding sequence is TGTTCCAGCAGGCCTGGGTTGACACCGTATGGCTACACCTTC.

This clonotype has ten or more counts. This chain links TRBV6-1 with TRBJ2-5; 9 nucleotides agree with TRBD1. The J call may not be correct, given that the DNA end is closer to TRBJ2-7. From germline, CDR1 is MNHNS and CDR2 SASEGT. There are 15 residues in the CDR3. The CDR3 DNA sequence: TGTGCCAGCAGTGGACCGGGACAGGGATACTACGAGCAGTACTTC. As protein: CASSGPGQGYYEQYF.

Notes on this clonotype: This could be a read error, since a much larger clone is one nucleotide away. The CDR3 protein is CATTAGPVNSPLLF. The CDR3 nucleotides read TGTGCCACGACCGCCGGCCCTGTGAATTCACCCCTCCTCTTT. The rearrangement uses TRBV7-2 and TRBJ1-6; D is undetermined. Germline CDR1 reads SGHTA; CDR2 reads FQGNSA. The CDR3 has 14 amino acids.

The chain uses TRBV6-1 and TRBJ2-5, with TRBD2 matching over 11 bases. The CDR3 loop spans 13 amino acids. With 10 bases clipped from V and 11 bases from J, the junction kept 12 bases outside the gene matches. Per germline, CDR1 MNHNS and CDR2 SASEGT. CDR3 in amino acids: CATATSGGNEQYF. The CDR3 DNA follows: TGTGCCACCGCCACTAGCGGGGGCAATGAGCAGTACTTC.

The V call is TRBV6-2 or TRBV6-3, the J call TRBJ1-4; TRBD1 matches 8 bases. The CDR3 length is 15 residues. V shed 5 bases and J 4 bases; nucleotides not matched to a gene: 6. Germline CDR1 and CDR2: MNHEY and SVGEGT. In DNA form, the CDR3 reads TGTGCCAGCAGTGGACAGGGAGGCATTAATGAAAAACTGTTTTTT. Its translation is CASSGQGGINEKLFF.

This clonotype was detected a few times. This chain joins TRBV12-3 or TRBV12-4 and TRBJ2-5; D remains unclear. With 4 bases removed from V and 11 bases from J, the gap between germline ends came to 23 bases. The CDR3 spans 15 residues. The CDR3 sequence: CASSSVHNGYNEQYF. The CDR3, as DNA: TGTGCCAGCAGTTCCGTCCACAACGGGTACAATGAGCAGTACTTC.

The chain is built from TRBV6-6 and TRBJ1-1, with 8 bases identical to TRBD1. Losses at the gene ends were 6 bases for V and 4 bases for J; bases not matched to a gene: 13. This CDR3 region has 16 residues. Germline lookup yields CDR1 MNHNY and CDR2 SVGAGI (reference sequence). The CDR3 DNA sequence: TGTGCCAGCAGACCGAATCAGGGGGCGGGGGGCACTGAAGCTTTCTTT. It encodes CASRPNQGAGGTEAFF.

This chain uses TRBV7-2 with TRBJ2-1; TRBD2 is a possible D gene (6 bases). Germline V gives CDR1 SGHTA, CDR2 FQGNSA. CDR3 length equals 13 residues. The V end lost 3 bases, the J end lost 9 bases, and 12 bases lay between the germline ends. CDR3 nucleotides: TGTGCCAGCAGCTTTCTTGGGGGGATTGAGCAGTTCTTC. Amino acids: CASSFLGGIEQFF.

The chain carries TRBV30 and TRBJ1-2; TRBD1 aligns across 10 bases. The germline V gene has CDR1 GTSNPN and CDR2 SVGIG (reference sequence). Losses at the gene ends were 3 bases for V and 4 bases for J; bases not matched to a gene: 5. The CDR3 has 14 residues. The CDR3 coding sequence is TGTGCCTGGAGCCCGGGACAGGGGACCTATGGCTACACCTTC. It translates to CAWSPGQGTYGYTF.

This clonotype was observed many times. The J gene is TRBJ2-1, the V gene TRBV7-2; the match to TRBD2 covers 14 bases. The V gene end was trimmed by 4 bases and the J gene end by 6 bases; junction bases not matched to a gene: 5. CDR3 length: 16 residues. Germline CDR1 SGHTA, CDR2 FQGNSA. The CDR3 DNA reads as TGTGCCAGCAGCTCTGGGACTAGCGGGAGACTCAATGAGCAGTTCTTC. Translated, it gives CASSSGTSGRLNEQFF.

The chain employs TRBV6-6 and TRBJ2-5; perhaps TRBD1 as D (5 bases). The DNA end is more similar to TRBJ2-1, so the J call may be wrong. The CDR3 length is 13 residues. CDR1 is MNHNY and CDR2 is SVGAGI in the germline V gene (reference sequence). CDR3 in DNA: TGTGCCAGCAGTGACGCTCAGGGAACTGAGCAGTTCTTC. This translates into CASSDAQGTEQFF.

This clonotype has only a few counts. The chain joins TRBV20-1 to TRBJ2-5, with 11 bases lining up with TRBD2. The DNA matches TRBJ2-7 better at its end, which makes the J call doubtful. Germline CDR1 is DFQATT and CDR2 is SNEGSKA (reference sequence). This CDR3 has 15 amino acids. CDR3 nucleotides: TGCAGTGCTAGATCACTAGCGGGAGTTTCCTACGAGCAGTACTTC. Residues: CSARSLAGVSYEQYF.

The table lists this clonotype with many counts. The junction and the germline gene differ at one end; a read error may be behind it. The genes are TRBV6-1 and TRBJ2-1; the D gene could be TRBD1 or TRBD2 (5 bases each). The CDR3 consists of 13 residues. Germline values: CDR1 MNHNS, CDR2 SASEGT. Written as DNA, the CDR3 is TGTGCCAGCAGTTCCCAATTGGGCCAGGCTGGGACCTTC. It specifies CASSSQLGQAGTF.

The J gene is TRBJ2-1, the V gene TRBV6-9, with 8 bases matching TRBD2. Germline V gene sequence: CDR1 MNHGY, CDR2 SVAAGI. The CDR3 is made up of 16 amino acids. V shed 3 bases and J 6 bases; nucleotides not matched to a gene: 10. CDR3 amino acids: CASSYGGGRPGNEQFF. In DNA, the CDR3 is TGTGCCAGCAGTTACGGCGGCGGGAGGCCCGGCAATGAGCAGTTCTTC.

With regard to this clonotype: The junction does not match germline at one end; this may be a read error. The chain combines TRBV27 with TRBJ2-3, with 8 bases that match TRBD1. The CDR3 runs 14 residues. Germline V gives CDR1 MNHEY, CDR2 SMNVEV (reference sequence). For the CDR3, the DNA is TGTGCCAGCAGCGATGGGACAGGCGGGGATACACAGTATTTT. This gives the protein CASSDGTGGDTQYF.

This clonotype was recorded many times. CDR3 protein: CASSFIGYGYTF. The CDR3 DNA reads as TGTGCCAGCAGCTTCATCGGGTATGGCTACACCTTC. The chain is built from TRBV7-2 and TRBJ1-2; D remains unclear. From germline, CDR1 is SGHTA and CDR2 FQGNSA. V gave up 3 bases and J gave up 5 bases, with 7 bases separating them. This CDR3 is 12 amino acids long.